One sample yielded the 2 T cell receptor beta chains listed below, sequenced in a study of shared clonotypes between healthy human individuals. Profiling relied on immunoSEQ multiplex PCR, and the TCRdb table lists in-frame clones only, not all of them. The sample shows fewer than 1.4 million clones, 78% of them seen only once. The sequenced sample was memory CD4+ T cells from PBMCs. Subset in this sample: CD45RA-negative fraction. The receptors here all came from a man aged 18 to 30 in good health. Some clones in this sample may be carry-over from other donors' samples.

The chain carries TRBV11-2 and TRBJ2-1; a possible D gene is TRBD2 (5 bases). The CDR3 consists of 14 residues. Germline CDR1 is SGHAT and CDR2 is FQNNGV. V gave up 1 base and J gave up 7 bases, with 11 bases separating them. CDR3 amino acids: CASSLGRRINEQFF. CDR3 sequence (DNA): TGTGCCAGCAGCTTAGGGAGGCGAATAAATGAGCAGTTCTTC. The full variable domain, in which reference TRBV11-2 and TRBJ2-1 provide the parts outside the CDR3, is EAGVAQSPRYKIIEKRQSVAFWCNPISGHATLYWYQQILGQGPKLLIQFQNNGVVDDSQLPKDRFSAERLKGVDSTLKIQPAKLEDSAVYLCASSLGRRINEQFFGPGTRLTVL.

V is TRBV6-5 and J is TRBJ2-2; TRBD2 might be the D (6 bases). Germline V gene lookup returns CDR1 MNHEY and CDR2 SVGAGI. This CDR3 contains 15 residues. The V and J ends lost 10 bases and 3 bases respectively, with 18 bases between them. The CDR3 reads CATRRGGQYTGELFF. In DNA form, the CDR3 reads TGTGCCACCCGCCGAGGAGGGCAATACACCGGGGAGCTGTTTTTT.